This TCR beta chain was captured in a study of cytomegalovirus exposure and HLA in healthy donors (dated by TCRdb to about 2017). Turning to the overall study: An earlier analysis of 550 to 700 of the donors reported roughly 300 Gb of sequence data and some 120 million unique TCR beta sequences from roughly 200 million T cells. An earlier analysis of some 600 of the donors applied high-throughput TCR beta sequencing to assess whether each TCR beta V gene segment acted as functional or pseudogenic. Typing coverage varied by locus: about 629-640 donors for A, B, C, DRB1 and DQB1; 522 for DQA1; over 600 for DPA1; 450 to 480 for DPB1. Among 300 to 500 genotyped donors of the cohort, an average of approximately 240,000 unique TCR beta nucleotide sequences was sequenced per donor, of which 15% to 20% were non-productive. The genetic ancestry cluster associated with self-reported Caucasian donors included 81% of the roughly 390 genotyped donors. Alongside the repertoire data, information on donor age, sex, ethnicity and CMV serostatus was compiled. The later analysis used no new phenotypic data to find candidate immune exposures, relying instead on TCR beta sequences and their occurrence across donors. Every repertoire in the discovery cohort had been generated on one and the same sequencing platform. Several DR-DQ haplotypes were handled as single units for association and clustering because linkage in the cohort was strong. Class I and class II HLA loci were covered by the typing at four-digit resolution. High-throughput TCR immunosequencing, statistical association of individual TCRs with disease status, and machine learning were combined to predict cytomegalovirus infection status. The study used immunosequencing to profile the T cell repertoires of approximately 630 subjects and linked those repertoires to cytomegalovirus serostatus. The aim of the study was to test whether cataloging public T cell receptors could identify signatures of past pathogen exposure. Besides the first cohort of about 730 subjects, a separate validation cohort made up of 120 different subjects was used. A later analysis re-analyzed previously published TCR beta repertoires from 500 to 700 donors and added high-resolution HLA genotyping to study TCR occurrence patterns. About 280 gigabases of sequencing data and approximately 85 million unique TCR sequences were included in an early release covering about 700 HLA-typed donors. A later genetic analysis took genome-wide SNP genotypes for about 55% of the 666 donors and used that subset as a discovery cohort.

In the case of this clone: Its cognate antigen has yet to be identified.

Overall results and qualifications from the work: In the study, some 180 TCR beta chains were listed as associated with cytomegalovirus. A further reported finding was that TCR beta sequences accurately predicted the HLA-A and HLA-B alleles for most subjects in the first cohort. According to a later analysis, most CMV-associated TCR beta chains appeared to be HLA-restricted, and the HLA associations seemed to be driven largely by CMV exposure. Strong co-occurrence of HLA alleles, especially DR and DQ, made assigning TCR associations to individual alleles difficult. A later analysis reported that several top co-occurrence clusters appeared linked to parvovirus B19, influenza, CMV and Epstein-Barr virus. In a later genetic analysis, a missense DCLRE1C variant was associated with V-gene and J-gene trimming of TCR beta chains, and the association was replicated in an independent cohort. For the cohort, immune exposure information was limited to CMV serostatus. Presence/absence analyses assumed roughly uniform sequencing depth across donors, an assumption that may not hold. Broadly in line with IMGT annotations, most TCR beta V segments showed up in productive rearrangements about 90% or about 30% of the time in an earlier analysis of 450 to 750 of the donors. According to the authors, the approach could potentially be generalized to other disease states and immunological phenotypes. Because HLA typing was missing for some donors at each locus, association tests included only the typed subset. Seventeen rarely observed V segments, including chromosome 9 orphons, were excluded from the earlier analysis of a few hundred of the donors because counts were too low. According to a later analysis, TCR association rates differed among HLA loci, with DRB1 alleles showing the most associated TCRs and HLA-C alleles showing the fewest. A later analysis associated about 18,000 TCR beta sequences with specific HLA alleles at a false discovery rate of 0.05. Linkage disequilibrium might explain the correlated functional status among segregating V segments, but an unknown experimental factor could not be ruled out. Cytomegalovirus status was reported to be diagnosed by the classifier with high specificity and sensitivity in both the original and validation cohorts. According to a later genetic analysis, donors in an Asian-associated ancestry cluster had fewer N-insertions in productive TCRs than the approximately 630-donor mean. A later analysis found that HLA-associated TCR beta chains were more clonally expanded and had lower generation probabilities than equally common non-associated chains. In vitro tests confirmed that three of the cytomegalovirus-associated TCR beta chains recognize cytomegalovirus antigens. A group of highly shared sequence variants was considered likely to be a technical artifact of the sequencing pipeline. The cohort was sequenced for TCR beta chains only, and without alpha or paired-chain data the features that could be detected were limited. Most TCR sequences were observed very rarely across donors, whereas some public TCRs were present in many individuals.

The receptor library was made with the immunoSEQ multiplex PCR assay. For the multiplex PCR, a mixture combining 60 forward primers for TCR Vbeta segments and 13 reverse primers for TCR Jbeta segments was used. The CDR3 region of rearranged TCR beta genes was amplified from genomic DNA by a multiplex PCR assay. Amplified TCR beta libraries were sequenced as 87-base-pair reads on the Illumina HiSeq System. On the authors' methods: In a later analysis, around 80 million unique TCR beta chains were counted across the 666 repertoires, and around 10 million of these chains were shared by at least two donors. Raw reads were error-corrected and collapsed into unique sequences by a nearest-neighbor algorithm in which closely related sequences were merged to remove PCR and sequencing errors. V, D and J gene segments were assigned by aligning CDR3 sequences to IMGT reference sequences. For a sequence to be retained, a match of at least six nucleotides to both a V gene segment and a J gene segment was required. Rearrangements were called productive when the CDR3 lacked stop codons and stayed in frame with V and J; all others were non-productive. CDR3 was defined by IMGT convention, running from the second conserved V-encoded cysteine to the conserved J-encoded phenylalanine. In an earlier analysis of more than 550 of the donors, sequences lacking an unambiguous match to a single V gene segment were excluded. An earlier analysis of fewer than 750 of the donors called V segments functional above 56.7% productive rearrangements and segregating when the between-donor standard deviation exceeded 5%. To diagnose cytomegalovirus status from the catalog of TCR beta chain sequences, a statistical classification framework was built. A later analysis assigned V and J genes by comparing TCR nucleotide sequences with IMGT/GENE-DB human TR gene sequences. In a later analysis, CDR3 sequences and most-parsimonious VDJ recombination scenarios were assigned using the TCRdist pipeline. In a later analysis, every TCR beta chain was defined by the combination of its CDR3 amino acid sequence and its V-gene family, and reads without a unique V-gene family were dropped. A later analysis removed 550 to 650 highly shared, low-generation-probability nucleotide sequences to deal with suspected cross-contamination and a sequencing artifact. In a later analysis, a clonal expansion index for each public chain was calculated from normalized within-repertoire ranks of inferred template counts. In a later analysis, generation probabilities were computed with a VDJ recombination model fitted to out-of-frame rearrangements, and the resulting probabilities were checked against IGoR. A later analysis scored TCR-TCR, TCR-HLA and TCR-CMV co-occurrence with hypergeometric tests, applying a repertoire-size bias correction to TCR pairs. To estimate false discovery rates, a later analysis permuted the HLA or CMV assignments 20 times. A later analysis grouped co-occurring TCRs with DBSCAN, adding TCRdist sequence similarity when clustering within HLA-allele-positive subsets. For co-occurrence clustering, repertoires with fewer than 30,000 or more than 120,000 public chains were excluded, along with roughly 5 repertoires with anomalous nucleotide sharing. TCRdb took over this immuneACCESS table, retaining in-frame rearrangements with V and J assigned. Such tables are incomplete; in checked studies, under half of the missing clones stem from an unresolved V gene, and the remainder is unexplained. V and J calls and clone size are copied from that table; D and trimming were computed from the DNA. This sample's listing comprises about 200,000 clones. The leading ten clones occupy 5.5% to 7.5% of the sample.

The cohort consisted of 600 to 750 healthy bone marrow donors. All cohort members were sampled while nominally healthy, although unrecorded immune exposures were likely present. The donor tested CMV seronegative, placing the donor among the roughly 340 seronegative members of the cohort. A peripheral blood sample was provided by each donor, and peripheral blood mononuclear cells were used for TCR beta sequencing. The Qiagen DNeasy Blood Extraction Kit was used to extract genomic DNA from the blood cell samples. This receptor was identified in a man between 25 and 39 years old in good health and CMV-seronegative. Sequenced: PBMCs.

The nucleotide sequence reads as follows: TGTGCCAGCAGTGCGGGGACACCCGACCTCTATGGCTACACCTTC. It codes for CASSAGTPDLYGYTF. Here the chain combines TRBV6-1 and TRBJ1-2; the best D guess is TRBD1, with 6 bases matching. Taken from the germline V gene, the CDR1 and CDR2 loops are MNHNS and SASEGT. Trimming costs V 4 bases and J 4 bases, and their ends lie 16 bases apart. The CDR3 runs 15 residues from the cysteine to the phenylalanine. The retained sequence is limited to the CDR3, 45 bases, with the frame set at the first base.